Sequencing of this TCR beta chain was carried out in a study of post-analysis software for immune sequencing data. Study-level information: The disease courses covered relapsing-remitting, secondary progressive and progressive-relapsing multiple sclerosis.

With respect to this clonotype: Antigen: not known.

Findings and caveats of the study: Samples prepared in the same batch strongly co-clustered by F measure. With TRBV5-6, TRBV5-1 and TRBV20-1 included, roughly five TRBV segments were more frequent in patients than in controls.

Unique molecular identifiers were built into the TCR beta cDNA libraries. One entry per CDR3 protein, called by TCRdb with MiXCR from the PCR reads. Of 800,000 to 950,000 distinct CDR3 sequences in the sample, around 53% were seen once. CDR3 size: 15 residues. CDR1 and CDR2 from the germline V gene are SGHNT and YENEEA. V lost 5 bases and J lost 5; bases outside the gene matches: 7. Specimen: blood. The chain uses TRBV11-3 and TRBJ2-1; 9 nucleotides line up with TRBD2. This TCR was recovered from a girl aged 5-17 years with multiple sclerosis. CDR3 protein: CASSALAGLDNEQFF. The CDR3 region has the DNA TGTGCCAGCAGCGCCCTAGCGGGACTAGACAATGAGCAGTTCTTC.